This T cell receptor beta chain emerged from a study of neoadjuvant anti-PD-1 for oral cavity cancer. TCRdb's copy holds only in-frame clones and misses some; the assay was immunoSEQ multiplex PCR. The sample records 60,000 to 80,000 clones, roughly three quarters being singletons. This CDR3 is 15 amino acids long. The germline V and J ends were trimmed by 0 bases and 5 bases, with 12 bases remaining between them. Germline CDR1 is SGHTS and CDR2 is YDEGEE. These newly diagnosed stage II-IVA oral cavity squamous cell carcinoma patients had no prior systemic or radiation treatment. Patients had HPV-negative, locally advanced oral cavity squamous cell carcinoma. No culture or expansion preceded analysis of these blood cells. This clone occurred once.

The chain combines TRBV5-8 with TRBJ1-5, with D maybe TRBD1 (5 bases). This sequence was found in a person aged 35-79 years with oral cavity squamous cell carcinoma. The source was PBMCs, collected before nivolumab (anti-PD-1) treatment. CDR3 sequence (DNA): TGTGCCAGCAGCTTGGGAATCGGGGACTATCAGCCCCAGCATTTT. It codes for CASSLGIGDYQPQHF.